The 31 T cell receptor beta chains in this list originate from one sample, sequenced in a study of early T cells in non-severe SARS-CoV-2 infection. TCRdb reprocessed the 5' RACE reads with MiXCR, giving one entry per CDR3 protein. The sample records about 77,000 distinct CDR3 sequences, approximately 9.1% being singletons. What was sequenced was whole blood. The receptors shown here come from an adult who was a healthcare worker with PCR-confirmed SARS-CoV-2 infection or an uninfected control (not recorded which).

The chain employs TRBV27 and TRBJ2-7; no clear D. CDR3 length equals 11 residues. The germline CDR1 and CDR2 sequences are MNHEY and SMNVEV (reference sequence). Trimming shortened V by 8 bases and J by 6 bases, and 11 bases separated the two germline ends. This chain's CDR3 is CASGRTGEQYF. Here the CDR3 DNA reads TGTGCCAGCGGTCGTACGGGCGAGCAGTACTTC.

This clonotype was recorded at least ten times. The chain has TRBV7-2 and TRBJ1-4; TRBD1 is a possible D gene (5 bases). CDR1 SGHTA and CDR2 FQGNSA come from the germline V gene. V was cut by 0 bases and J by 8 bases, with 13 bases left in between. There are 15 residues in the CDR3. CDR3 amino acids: CASSLALQGGEKLFF. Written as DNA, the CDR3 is TGTGCCAGCAGCTTAGCGTTGCAGGGAGGGGAAAAACTGTTTTTT.

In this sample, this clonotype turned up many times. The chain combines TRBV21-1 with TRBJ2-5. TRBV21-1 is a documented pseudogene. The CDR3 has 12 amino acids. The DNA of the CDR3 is TGTGCCAGCAGCCTGAGGATCGGGACCCAGTACTTC. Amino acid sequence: CASSLRIGTQYF.

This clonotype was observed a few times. CDR3 region: CASSRGEPGELFF. CDR3 DNA: TGCGCCAGCAGCCGGGGGGAGCCCGGGGAGCTGTTTTTT. The rearrangement uses TRBV5-1 and TRBJ2-2; 7 bases align to TRBD2. The CDR3 runs to 13 residues. V dropped 4 bases and J dropped 6; count of bases not matched to a gene: 3. Germline V gene data show CDR1 as SGHRS and CDR2 as YFSETQ.

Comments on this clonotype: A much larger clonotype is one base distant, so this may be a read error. In DNA form, the CDR3 reads TGTGTCAGCAACCTAGGCGGGAGCGTCTATGAGCAGTTCTTC. Residues: CVSNLGGSVYEQFF. The chain couples TRBV7-9 to TRBJ2-1; 7 bases line up with TRBD2. From germline, CDR1 is SEHNR and CDR2 FQNEAQ (reference sequence). The CDR3 spans 14 residues.

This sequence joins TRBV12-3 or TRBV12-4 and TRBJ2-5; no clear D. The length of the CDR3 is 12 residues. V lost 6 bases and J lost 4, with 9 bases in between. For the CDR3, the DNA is TGTGCCAGCAGGTATTCAGTAGAGACCCAGTACTTC. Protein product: CASRYSVETQYF.

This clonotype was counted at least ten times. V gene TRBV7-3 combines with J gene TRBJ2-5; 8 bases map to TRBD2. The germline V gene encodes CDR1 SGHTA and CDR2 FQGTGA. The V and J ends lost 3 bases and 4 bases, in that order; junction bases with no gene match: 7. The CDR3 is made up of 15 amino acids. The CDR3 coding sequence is TGTGCCAGCAGCTTGTCCGGGACTAGAGGAGAGACCCAGTACTTC. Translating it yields CASSLSGTRGETQYF.

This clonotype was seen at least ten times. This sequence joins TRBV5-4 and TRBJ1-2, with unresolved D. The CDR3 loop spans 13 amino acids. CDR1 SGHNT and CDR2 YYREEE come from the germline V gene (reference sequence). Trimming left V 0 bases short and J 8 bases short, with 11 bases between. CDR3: CASSLEEGGGYTF. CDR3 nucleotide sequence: TGTGCCAGCAGCTTGGAGGAGGGCGGGGGCTACACCTTC. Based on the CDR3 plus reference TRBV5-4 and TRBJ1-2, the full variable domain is ETGVTQSPTHLIKTRGQQVTLRCSSQSGHNTVSWYQQALGQGPQFIFQYYREEENGRGNFPPRFSGLQFPNYSSELNVNALELDDSALYLCASSLEEGGGYTFGSGTRLTVV.

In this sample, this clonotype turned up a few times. In nucleotides, the CDR3 is TGTGCCAGCAGTTTAGGTAACAGGGGGTACGAGCAGTACTTC. Its translation: CASSLGNRGYEQYF. The chain combines TRBV28 with TRBJ2-7, with 8 bases aligning to TRBD1. Germline V CDR1 and CDR2: MDHEN, SYDVKM. The length of the CDR3 is 14 residues. V was clipped by 2 bases and J by 4 bases; unmatched bases: 4.

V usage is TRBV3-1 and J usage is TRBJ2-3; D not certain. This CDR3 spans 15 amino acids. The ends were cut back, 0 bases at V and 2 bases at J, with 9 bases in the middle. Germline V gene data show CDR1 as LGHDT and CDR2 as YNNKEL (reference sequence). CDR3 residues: CASSQDTTITDTQYF. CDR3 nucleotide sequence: TGTGCCAGCAGCCAAGATACTACAATCACAGATACGCAGTATTTT.

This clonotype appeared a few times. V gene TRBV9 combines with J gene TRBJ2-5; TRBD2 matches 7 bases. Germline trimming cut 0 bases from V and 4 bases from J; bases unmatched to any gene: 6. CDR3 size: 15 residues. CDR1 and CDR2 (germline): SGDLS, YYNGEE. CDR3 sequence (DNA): TGTGCCAGCAGCGTAGTAGGGAGGGGAGGAGAGACCCAGTACTTC. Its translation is CASSVVGRGGETQYF.

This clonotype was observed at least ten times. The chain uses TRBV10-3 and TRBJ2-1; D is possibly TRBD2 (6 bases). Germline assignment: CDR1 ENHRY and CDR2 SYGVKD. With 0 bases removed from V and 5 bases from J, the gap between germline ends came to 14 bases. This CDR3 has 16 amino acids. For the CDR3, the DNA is TGTGCCATCAGTGAGTCAGGAGGGAGCGCTGACAATGAGCAGTTCTTC. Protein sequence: CAISESGGSADNEQFF.

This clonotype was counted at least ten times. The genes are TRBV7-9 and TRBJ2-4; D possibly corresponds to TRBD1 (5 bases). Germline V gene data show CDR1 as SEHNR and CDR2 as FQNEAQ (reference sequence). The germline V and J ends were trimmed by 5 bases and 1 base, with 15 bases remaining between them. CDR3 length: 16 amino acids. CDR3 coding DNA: TGTGCCAGCAGCCTTAGGGGTTTTGAGGCCAAAAACATTCAGTACTTC. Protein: CASSLRGFEAKNIQYF.

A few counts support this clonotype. The CDR3 DNA sequence: TGCGCCAGCAGCATGGAGGGCAACGAGCAGTACTTC. This sequence encodes CASSMEGNEQYF. The rearrangement joins TRBV5-1 to TRBJ2-7, with D perhaps matching TRBD2 (6 bases). The CDR3 consists of 12 residues. Trimming stripped 4 bases from V and 5 bases from J, with 10 bases between. Germline CDR1 reads SGHRS; CDR2 reads YFSETQ. Full variable domain (rest looked up from reference TRBV5-1 and TRBJ2-7): KAGVTQTPRYLIKTRGQQVTLSCSPISGHRSVSWYQQTPGQGLQFLFEYFSETQRNKGNFPGRFSGRQFSNSRSEMNVSTLELGDSALYLCASSMEGNEQYFGPGTRLTVT.

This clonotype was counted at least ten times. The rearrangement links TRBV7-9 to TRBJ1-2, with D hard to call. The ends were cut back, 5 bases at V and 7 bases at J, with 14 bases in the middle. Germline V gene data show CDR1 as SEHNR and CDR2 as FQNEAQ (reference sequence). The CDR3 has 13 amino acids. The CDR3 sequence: CASSRIVRSGYTF. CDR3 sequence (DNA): TGTGCCAGCAGCCGTATAGTAAGAAGTGGCTACACCTTC.

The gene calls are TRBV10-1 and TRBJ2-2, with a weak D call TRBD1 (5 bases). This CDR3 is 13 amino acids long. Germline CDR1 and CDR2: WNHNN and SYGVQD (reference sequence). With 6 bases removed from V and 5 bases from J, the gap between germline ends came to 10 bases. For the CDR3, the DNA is TGCGCCAGCAGAGGGGCAGGGACCGGGGAGCTGTTTTTT. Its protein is CASRGAGTGELFF.

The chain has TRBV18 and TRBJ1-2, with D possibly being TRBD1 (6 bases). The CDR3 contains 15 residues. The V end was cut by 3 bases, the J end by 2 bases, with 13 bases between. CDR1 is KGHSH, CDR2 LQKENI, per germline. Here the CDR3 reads CASSPGGGPNYGYTF. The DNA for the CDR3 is TGTGCCAGCTCACCCGGGGGGGGCCCGAACTATGGCTACACCTTC.

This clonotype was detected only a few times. CDR3 amino acids: CSARDSERDHNEQFF. The CDR3 nucleotides are TGCAGTGCTAGAGATAGCGAGCGGGACCACAATGAGCAGTTCTTC. V is TRBV20-1 and J is TRBJ2-1; 7 nucleotides line up with TRBD2. After removal of 0 bases from V and 5 bases from J, the junction contained 7 bases not matched to a gene. In germline, CDR1 is DFQATT, CDR2 SNEGSKA (reference sequence). The CDR3 loop spans 15 amino acids.

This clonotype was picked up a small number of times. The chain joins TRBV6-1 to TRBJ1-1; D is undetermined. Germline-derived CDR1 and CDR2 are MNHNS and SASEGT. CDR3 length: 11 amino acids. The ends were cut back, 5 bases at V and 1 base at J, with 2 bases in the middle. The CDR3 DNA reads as TGTGCCAGCAGTTGGAACACTGAAGCTTTCTTT. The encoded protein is CASSWNTEAFF.

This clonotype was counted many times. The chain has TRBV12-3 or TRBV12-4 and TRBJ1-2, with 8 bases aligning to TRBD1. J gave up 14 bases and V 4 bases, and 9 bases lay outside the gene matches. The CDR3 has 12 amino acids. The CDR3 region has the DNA TGTGCCAGCAGTTCTGAAGTGGACAGGGCTACCTTC. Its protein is CASSSEVDRATF.

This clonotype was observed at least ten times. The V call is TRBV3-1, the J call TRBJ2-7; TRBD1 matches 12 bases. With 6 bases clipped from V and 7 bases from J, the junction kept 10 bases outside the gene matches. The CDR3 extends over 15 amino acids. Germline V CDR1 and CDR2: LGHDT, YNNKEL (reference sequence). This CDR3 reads CASSPTGTGGVEQYF. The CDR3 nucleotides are TGTGCCAGCAGTCCTACCGGGACAGGGGGCGTTGAGCAGTACTTC.

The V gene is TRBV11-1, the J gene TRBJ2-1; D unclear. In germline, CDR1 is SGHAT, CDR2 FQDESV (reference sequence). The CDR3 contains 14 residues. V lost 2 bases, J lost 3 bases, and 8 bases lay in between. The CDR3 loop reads CASSLLSDYNEQFF. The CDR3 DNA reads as TGTGCCAGCAGCTTATTATCAGACTACAATGAGCAGTTCTTC.

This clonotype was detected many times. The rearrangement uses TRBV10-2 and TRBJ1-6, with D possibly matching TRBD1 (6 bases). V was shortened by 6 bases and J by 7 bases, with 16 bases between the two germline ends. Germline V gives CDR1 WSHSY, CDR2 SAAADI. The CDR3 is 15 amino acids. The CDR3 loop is CASSAFGQQNSPLHF. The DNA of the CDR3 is TGCGCCAGCAGCGCTTTTGGACAGCAAAATTCACCCCTCCACTTT.

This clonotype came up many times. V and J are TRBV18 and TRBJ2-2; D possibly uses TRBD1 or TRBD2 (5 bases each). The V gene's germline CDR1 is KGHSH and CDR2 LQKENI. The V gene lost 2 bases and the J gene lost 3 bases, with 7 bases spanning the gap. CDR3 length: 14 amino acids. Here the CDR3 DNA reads TGTGCCAGCTCACCATTGGGGGACACCGGGGAGCTGTTTTTT. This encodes CASSPLGDTGELFF.

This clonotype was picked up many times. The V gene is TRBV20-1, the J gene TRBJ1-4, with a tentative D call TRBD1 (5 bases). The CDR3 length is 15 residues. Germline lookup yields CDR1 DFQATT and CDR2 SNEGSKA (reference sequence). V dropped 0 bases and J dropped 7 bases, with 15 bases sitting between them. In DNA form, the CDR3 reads TGCAGTGCTAGAGATTCTCAGGACATCGGTGAAAAACTGTTTTTT. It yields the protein CSARDSQDIGEKLFF.

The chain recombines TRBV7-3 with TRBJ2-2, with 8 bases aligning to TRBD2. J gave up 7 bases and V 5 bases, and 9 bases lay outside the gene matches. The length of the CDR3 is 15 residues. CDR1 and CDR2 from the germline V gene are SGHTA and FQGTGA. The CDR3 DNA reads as TGTGCCAGCAGCCTTAGCGGGAAATCGATCGGGGAGCTGTTTTTT. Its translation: CASSLSGKSIGELFF.

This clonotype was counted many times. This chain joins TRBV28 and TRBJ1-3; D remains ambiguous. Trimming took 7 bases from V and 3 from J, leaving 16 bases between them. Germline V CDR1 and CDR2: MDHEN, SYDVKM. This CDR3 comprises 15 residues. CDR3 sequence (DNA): TGTGCCAGCACCCCTCAACGGGTGGATGGAAACACCATATATTTT. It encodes CASTPQRVDGNTIYF. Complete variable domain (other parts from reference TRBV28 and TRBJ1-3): DVKVTQSSRYLVKRTGEKVFLECVQDMDHENMFWYRQDPGLGLRLIYFSYDVKMKEKGDIPEGYSVSREKKERFSLILESASTNQTSMYLCASTPQRVDGNTIYFGEGSWLTVV.

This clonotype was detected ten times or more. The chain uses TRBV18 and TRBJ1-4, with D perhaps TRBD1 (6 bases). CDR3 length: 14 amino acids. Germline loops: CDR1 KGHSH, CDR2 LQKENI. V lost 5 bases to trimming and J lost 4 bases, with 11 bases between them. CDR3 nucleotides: TGTGCCAGCTCAGCCACAGGGCTTAATGAAAAACTGTTTTTT. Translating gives CASSATGLNEKLFF.

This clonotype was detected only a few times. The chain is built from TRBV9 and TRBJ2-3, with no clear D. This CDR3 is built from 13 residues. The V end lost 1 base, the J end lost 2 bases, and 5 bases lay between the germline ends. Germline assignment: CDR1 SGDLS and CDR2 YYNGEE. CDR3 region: CASSVQITDTQYF. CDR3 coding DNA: TGTGCCAGCAGCGTACAAATCACAGATACGCAGTATTTT.

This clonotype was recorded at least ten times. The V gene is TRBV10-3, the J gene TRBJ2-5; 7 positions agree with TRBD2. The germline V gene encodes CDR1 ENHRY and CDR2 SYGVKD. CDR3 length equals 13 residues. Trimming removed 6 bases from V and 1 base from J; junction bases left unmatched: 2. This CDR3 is CAISASGQETQYF. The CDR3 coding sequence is TGTGCCATCAGCGCTAGCGGCCAAGAGACCCAGTACTTC.

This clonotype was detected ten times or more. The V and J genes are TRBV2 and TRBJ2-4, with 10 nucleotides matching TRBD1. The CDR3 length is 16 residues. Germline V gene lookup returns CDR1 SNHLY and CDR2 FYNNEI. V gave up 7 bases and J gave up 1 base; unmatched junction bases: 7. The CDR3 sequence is CASKILDRGAKNIQYF. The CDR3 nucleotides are TGTGCCAGCAAAATTTTGGACAGGGGGGCCAAAAACATTCAGTACTTC.